This section outlines one T cell receptor (beta chain) sequence together with its context. At one end the junction does not follow the germline gene, possibly because of a read error. The table came from immunoSEQ multiplex PCR; TCRdb's copy has only in-frame clones and leaves some out. The repertoire holds about 70,000 clones, with roughly 87% as singletons. The data were taken from a study of blood T cell repertoires in COVID-19. In germline, CDR1 is SGDLS, CDR2 YYNGEE. There are 18 residues in the CDR3. Source material: peripheral blood. The sequence came from a woman aged 18 to 35 with acute or convalescent COVID-19. The chain employs TRBV9 and TRBJ2-3; 11 bases line up with TRBD2. The CDR3 DNA reads TGTGCCAGTAGCGGCTTAGCGGGAGGGCCGGGTAGCACAGATACGCAGTATTTT. The encoded protein is CASSGLAGGPGSTDTQYF.